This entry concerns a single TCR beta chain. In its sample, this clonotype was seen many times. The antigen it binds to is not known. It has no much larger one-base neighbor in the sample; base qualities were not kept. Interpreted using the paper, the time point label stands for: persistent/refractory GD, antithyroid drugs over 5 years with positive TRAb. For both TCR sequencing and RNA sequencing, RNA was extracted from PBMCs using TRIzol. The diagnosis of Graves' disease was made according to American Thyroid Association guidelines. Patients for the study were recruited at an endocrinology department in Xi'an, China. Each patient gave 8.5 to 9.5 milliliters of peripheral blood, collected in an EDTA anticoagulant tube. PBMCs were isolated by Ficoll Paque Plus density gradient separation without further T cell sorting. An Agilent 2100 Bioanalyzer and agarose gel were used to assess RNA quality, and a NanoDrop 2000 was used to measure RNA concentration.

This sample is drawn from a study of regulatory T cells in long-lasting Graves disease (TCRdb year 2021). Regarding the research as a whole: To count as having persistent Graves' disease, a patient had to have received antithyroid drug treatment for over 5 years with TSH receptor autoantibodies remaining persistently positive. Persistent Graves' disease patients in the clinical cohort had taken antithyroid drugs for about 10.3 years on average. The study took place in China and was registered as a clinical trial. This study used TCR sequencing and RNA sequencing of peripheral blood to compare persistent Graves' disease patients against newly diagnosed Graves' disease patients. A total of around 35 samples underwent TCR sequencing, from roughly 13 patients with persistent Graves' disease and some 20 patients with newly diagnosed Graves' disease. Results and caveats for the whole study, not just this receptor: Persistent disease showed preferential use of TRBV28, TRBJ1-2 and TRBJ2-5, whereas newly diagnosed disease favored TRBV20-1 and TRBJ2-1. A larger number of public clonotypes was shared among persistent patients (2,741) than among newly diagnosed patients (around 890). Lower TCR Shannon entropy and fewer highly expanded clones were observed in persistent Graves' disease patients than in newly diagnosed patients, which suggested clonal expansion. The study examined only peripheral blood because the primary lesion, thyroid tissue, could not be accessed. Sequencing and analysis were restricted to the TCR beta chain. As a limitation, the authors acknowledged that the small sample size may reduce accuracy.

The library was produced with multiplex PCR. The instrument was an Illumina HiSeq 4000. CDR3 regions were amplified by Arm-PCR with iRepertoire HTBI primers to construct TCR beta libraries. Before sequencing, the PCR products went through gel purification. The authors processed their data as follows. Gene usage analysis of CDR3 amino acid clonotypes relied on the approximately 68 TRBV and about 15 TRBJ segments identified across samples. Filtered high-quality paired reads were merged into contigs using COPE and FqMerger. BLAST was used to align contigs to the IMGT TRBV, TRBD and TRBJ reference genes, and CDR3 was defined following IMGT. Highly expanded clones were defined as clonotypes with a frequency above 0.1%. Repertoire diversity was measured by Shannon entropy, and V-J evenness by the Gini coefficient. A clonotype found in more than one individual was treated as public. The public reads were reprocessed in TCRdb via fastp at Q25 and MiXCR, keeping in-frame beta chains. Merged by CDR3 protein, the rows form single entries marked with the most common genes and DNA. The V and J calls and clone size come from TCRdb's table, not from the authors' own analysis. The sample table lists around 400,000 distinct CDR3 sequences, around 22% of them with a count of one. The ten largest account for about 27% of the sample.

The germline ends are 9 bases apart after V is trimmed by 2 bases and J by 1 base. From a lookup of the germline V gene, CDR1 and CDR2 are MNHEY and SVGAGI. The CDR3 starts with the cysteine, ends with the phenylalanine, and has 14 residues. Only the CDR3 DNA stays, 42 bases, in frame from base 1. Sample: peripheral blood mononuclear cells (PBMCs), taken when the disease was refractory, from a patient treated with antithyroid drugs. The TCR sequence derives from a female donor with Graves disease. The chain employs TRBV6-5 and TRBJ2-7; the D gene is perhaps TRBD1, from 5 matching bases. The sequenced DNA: TGTGCCAGCAGTTACATGGGGCAGTCCTACGAGCAGTACTTC. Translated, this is CASSYMGQSYEQYF.